This TCR beta chain derives from a study of neurological immune-mediated disorders (dated by TCRdb to about 2019). For the wider study: Among the approximately 35 multiple sclerosis patients, relapsing-remitting MS accounted for around 30 and secondary progressive MS accounted for 3. The cohort included about 70 subjects: roughly 15 with HAM/TSP, roughly 35 with multiple sclerosis, and around 20 healthy controls. Peripheral blood TCR-beta repertoires from HTLV-I-associated myelopathy (HAM/TSP) patients, multiple sclerosis patients and healthy controls were compared by UMI-based sequencing. The approximately 96 TCR-beta libraries covered PBMC samples along with longitudinal samples, technical triplicates, and paired sorted CD4+ and CD8+ T-cell subsets. What the research found in general, with its limitations: The MS cluster was not associated with any clinical or MRI features, and the authors stated that larger cohorts are needed. TCR clonal expansion was greatest in HAM/TSP patients and smallest in MS patients, who ranked below even healthy controls. Expanded clones from different subjects shared no identical CDR3 amino acid sequences, which suggests that TCR-beta repertoires were private in all groups. Repertoires from 18 of 34 MS patients were grouped by phylogenetic analysis into a cluster of related CDR3 sequences, suggesting a possible repertoire-level signature.

Counted from cysteine to phenylalanine, this CDR3 has 11 amino acids. CDR3 DNA is the only sequence kept; it has 33 bases, read in frame from the first base. CDR1 DFQATT and CDR2 SNEGSKA were looked up in the germline V gene (reference sequence). Deletion took 2 bases off V and 3 bases off J, with a span of 4 bases between the germline ends. To synthesize cDNA, template-switch 5'RACE was performed with a primer carrying a 10-nucleotide random unique molecular identifier so that each TCR transcript was tagged. Every sequencing run covered 15-18 subjects and yielded more than 200 million TCR-beta sequences. Total RNA was extracted with the RNeasy kit. TCR-beta VDJ regions were amplified with primers for the TCR constant region and the 5'RACE anchor, using the KAPA Real-time Library Amplification kit. Sample indexes and Illumina adaptors were added in a first PCR, after which library yield was increased in a second PCR. After purification with Ampure beads, the TCR product of roughly 650 bp was size-selected on a 2% E-gel SizeSelection system. Before pooling, library quality was checked on a Bioanalyzer, concentration was measured with Qubit, and libraries were quantified with the Kapa Library Quantification kit. An Illumina HiSeq 2500 sequenced the libraries paired-end 2 x 150 bp. To increase sequence diversity, roughly 24-32% phiX was spiked into each library pool. On the authors' methods: Quality-filtered reads were processed with the UMI-based MiGEC pipeline, and over 75% of raw TCR sequences were removed by the MiGEC pipeline during error correction. IMGT germline references were used for alignment of VDJ genes, and clonotypes were defined by a unique CDR3 amino acid sequence together with V-J genes. Clonal expansion, Shannon diversity, and CDR3 relatedness (CalcPairwiseDistances, ClusterSamples) were evaluated with VDJtools, and phylogenetic trees were built with CLCbio workbench. A clone was classed as expanded if it had 8 or more unique UMIs, a cutoff based on coefficient-of-variation modelling across technical triplicates. The raw public data were reprocessed by TCRdb itself: fastp quality trimming at Q25, MiXCR clonotype calling, in-frame beta chains only. Rows with one shared CDR3 protein collapse into an entry with the most common genes and DNA. It is TCRdb's table, rather than the study itself, that gives the V and J calls and clone size. This sample has about 74,000 distinct CDR3 sequences in its table, and roughly 5.5% of those were observed once. The biggest ten clones account for about 7.4% of the sample.

In this sample, this clonotype turned up many times. Its antigen specificity is not known. No base quality values were provided; no much bigger clone lies one nucleotide off. Unsorted PBMC libraries were generated from 2 million PBMCs stored in RNAlater at -80 °C until RNA extraction. Multiple sclerosis patients were enrolled in a US clinical protocol evaluating disease progression by magnetic resonance imaging. Peripheral blood underwent Ficoll-Hypaque density gradient centrifugation to isolate PBMCs, which were then cryopreserved in liquid nitrogen. The receptor comes from a man between 18 and 29 years old with multiple sclerosis. Rearrangement joined TRBV20-1 to TRBJ1-1; too little of a D gene remains to name it. Sample: PBMCs. The DNA sequence reads TGCAGTGCTAGACAGTACACTGAAGCTTTCTTT. Its protein reads: CSARQYTEAFF.